Below are 13 T cell receptor beta chains sequenced from a single sample in a study of cytomegalovirus exposure and HLA in healthy donors. Repertoires were generated with immunoSEQ multiplex PCR, while TCRdb's copy carries only in-frame clones and drops some. This table has about 43,000 clones, 92% appearing once. The material sequenced was PBMCs. These receptors all stem from a man between 18 and 29 years old in good health and CMV-seronegative.

This clone was picked up a small number of times. V is TRBV5-3 and J is TRBJ1-5; D is uncertain. TRBV5-3 is placed among ORFs of uncertain function. V shed 2 bases and J shed 2 bases, with 8 bases lying between them. This CDR3 spans 14 amino acids. CDR3: CARSFPTGNQPQHF. The CDR3 nucleotides read TGTGCCAGAAGCTTCCCTACAGGCAATCAGCCCCAGCATTTT.

This chain uses TRBV5-1 with TRBJ2-5; 10 bases are a match to TRBD1. Germline V gives CDR1 SGHRS, CDR2 YFSETQ. The trim removed 5 bases at V and 5 bases at J, leaving 12 bases unmatched. The CDR3 is 16 residues long. CDR3 region: CASSYALTGGRETQYF. The CDR3 DNA reads TGCGCCAGCAGTTACGCCCTGACAGGGGGCCGGGAGACCCAGTACTTC.

The V call is TRBV27, the J call TRBJ2-7; 10 bases are a match to TRBD1. V shed 4 bases, J shed 6 bases, and the junction held 0 bases outside the gene matches. The CDR3 consists of 12 residues. Germline loops: CDR1 MNHEY, CDR2 SMNVEV (reference sequence). DNA of the CDR3: TGTGCCAGCAGTTGGACAGGGGGCGAGCAGTACTTC. It codes for CASSWTGGEQYF.

Concerning this clone: Other DNA variants within this sample encode the same CDR3. V gene TRBV5-1 combines with J gene TRBJ2-7, with 8 bases fitting TRBD1. Germline trimming cut 8 bases from V and 2 bases from J; bases unmatched to any gene: 9. From germline, CDR1 is SGHRS and CDR2 YFSETQ. The CDR3 runs to 14 residues. CDR3 in amino acids: CASSTGQGTYEQYF. The CDR3 DNA sequence: TGCGCCAGTAGCACTGGACAGGGAACCTACGAGCAGTACTTC.

This clone was seen just once. V is TRBV7-2 and J is TRBJ2-3; TRBD2 matches at 11 bases. This CDR3 spans 18 amino acids. V lost 4 bases to trimming and J lost 0 bases; unmatched junction nucleotides: 9. Looked up from germline, CDR1 is SGHTA and CDR2 is FQGNSA. The chain's CDR3 is CASSSLGLAGYSTDTQYF. The CDR3 DNA sequence: TGTGCCAGCAGCTCACTAGGACTAGCGGGTTATAGCACAGATACGCAGTATTTT.

In nucleotides, the CDR3 is TGTGCCAGTTCTAAAGGGGACAGGGCGTTTGCTGAAGCTTTCTTT. Translating gives CASSKGDRAFAEAFF. The chain carries TRBV19 and TRBJ1-1, with 9 nucleotides matching TRBD1. Germline values: CDR1 LNHDA, CDR2 SQIVND (reference sequence). The CDR3 totals 15 residues. V dropped 8 bases and J dropped 6; count of bases not matched to a gene: 13.

The chain employs TRBV28 and TRBJ1-5, with 8 bases aligning to TRBD1. Germline V gives CDR1 MDHEN, CDR2 SYDVKM. This CDR3 spans 12 amino acids. The CDR3 nucleotides are TGTGGAGCCACAGGGGGAAATCAGCCCCAGCATTTT. Translation: CGATGGNQPQHF. The whole variable domain, remainder taken from reference TRBV28 and TRBJ1-5, is DVKVTQSSRYLVKRTGEKVFLECVQDMDHENMFWYRQDPGLGLRLIYFSYDVKMKEKGDIPEGYSVSREKKERFSLILESASTNQTSMYLCGATGGNQPQHFGDGTRLSIL.

A remark on this clone: This sample includes further DNA sequences coding for the same CDR3. CDR3 DNA sequence: TGTGCCAGCAGTTCGGGACTCCTTGGCGAGCAGTACTTC. Encoded protein: CASSSGLLGEQYF. This sequence joins TRBV6-6 and TRBJ2-7, with D maybe TRBD2 (6 bases). CDR3 size: 13 residues. Trimming took 4 bases from V and 6 from J, leaving 13 bases between them. Germline assignment: CDR1 MNHNY and CDR2 SVGAGI (reference sequence).

The V call is TRBV19, the J call TRBJ2-3; 7 bases are shared with TRBD1. Looked up from germline, CDR1 is LNHDA and CDR2 is SQIVND (reference sequence). The V segment lost 4 bases and the J segment 0 bases; nucleotides outside the gene matches: 4. The CDR3 covers 15 residues. This CDR3 reads CASSNPRGSTDTQYF. CDR3 coding DNA: TGTGCCAGTAGTAATCCCAGGGGGAGCACAGATACGCAGTATTTT.

The chain recombines TRBV6-1 with TRBJ1-1; unclear D gene. Between the trimmed V and J ends, which lost 5 bases and 6 bases, there was a span of 10 bases. The CDR3 runs to 12 residues. Germline CDR1 reads MNHNS; CDR2 reads SASEGT. As DNA, the CDR3 is TGTGCCAGCAGTCTCCCTCCCGCTGAAGCTTTCTTT. Translated: CASSLPPAEAFF.

The chain recombines TRBV27 with TRBJ2-7; 7 bases agree with TRBD1. CDR3 size: 12 residues. CDR1 is MNHEY and CDR2 is SMNVEV in the germline V gene (reference sequence). V shed 6 bases, J shed 6 bases, and the junction held 5 bases outside the gene matches. The DNA for the CDR3 is TGTGCCAGCAGACCCTCAGGGGGCGAGCAGTACTTC. This translates into CASRPSGGEQYF.

This rearrangement joins TRBV5-4 to TRBJ2-5; 8 positions match TRBD1. The trim removed 5 bases at V and 4 bases at J, leaving 10 bases unmatched. CDR1 and CDR2 (germline): SGHNT, YYREEE (reference sequence). The CDR3 spans 15 residues. CDR3 DNA sequence: TGTGCCAGCAGGGCAAGGACAGGGAAGATAGAGACCCAGTACTTC. It codes for CASRARTGKIETQYF.

This chain links TRBV7-6 with TRBJ2-5; D perhaps matches TRBD1 (5 bases). V was pared by 1 base and J by 1 base, with 7 bases between. The CDR3 covers 14 residues. The germline gives CDR1 SGHVS, CDR2 FNYEAQ. The CDR3 sequence is CASSLVGPQETQYF. The DNA for the CDR3 is TGTGCCAGCAGCTTAGTGGGGCCCCAAGAGACCCAGTACTTC.